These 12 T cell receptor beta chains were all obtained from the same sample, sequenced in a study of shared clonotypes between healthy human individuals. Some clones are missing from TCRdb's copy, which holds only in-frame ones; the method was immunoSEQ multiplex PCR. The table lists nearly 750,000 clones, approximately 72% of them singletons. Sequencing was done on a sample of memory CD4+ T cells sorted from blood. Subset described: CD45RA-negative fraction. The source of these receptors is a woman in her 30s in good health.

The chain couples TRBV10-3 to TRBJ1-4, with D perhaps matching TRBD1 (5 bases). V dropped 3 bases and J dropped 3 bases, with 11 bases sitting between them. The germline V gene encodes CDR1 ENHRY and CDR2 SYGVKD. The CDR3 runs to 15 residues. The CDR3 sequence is CAISDHQGPNEKLFF. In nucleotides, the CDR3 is TGTGCCATCAGTGATCATCAGGGCCCTAATGAAAAACTGTTTTTT.

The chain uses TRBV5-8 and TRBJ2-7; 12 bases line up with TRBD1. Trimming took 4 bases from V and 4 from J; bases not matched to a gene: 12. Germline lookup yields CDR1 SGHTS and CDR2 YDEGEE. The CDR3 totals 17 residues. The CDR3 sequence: CASSGPKPGQGAYEQYF. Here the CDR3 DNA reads TGTGCCAGCAGCGGACCCAAACCGGGACAGGGGGCATACGAGCAGTACTTC.

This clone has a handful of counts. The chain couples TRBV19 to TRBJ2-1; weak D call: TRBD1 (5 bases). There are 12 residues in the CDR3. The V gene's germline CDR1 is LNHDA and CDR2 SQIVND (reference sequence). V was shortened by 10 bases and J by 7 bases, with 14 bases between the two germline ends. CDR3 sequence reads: CAISGSANEQFF. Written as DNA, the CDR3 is TGTGCCATATCAGGGTCTGCTAATGAGCAGTTCTTC.

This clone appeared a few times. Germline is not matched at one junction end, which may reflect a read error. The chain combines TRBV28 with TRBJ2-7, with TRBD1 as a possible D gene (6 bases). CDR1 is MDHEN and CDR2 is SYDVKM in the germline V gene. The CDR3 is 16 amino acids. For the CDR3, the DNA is TGTGCCAGCAGCCCCATCCCCTTTACAGGGACCTATGAGCAGTACTTC. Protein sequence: CASSPIPFTGTYEQYF.

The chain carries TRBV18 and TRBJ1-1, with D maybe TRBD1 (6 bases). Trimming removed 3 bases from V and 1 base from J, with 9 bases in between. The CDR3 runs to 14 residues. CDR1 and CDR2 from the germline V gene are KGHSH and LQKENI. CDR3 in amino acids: CASSPLQGNTEAFF. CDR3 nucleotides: TGTGCCAGCTCACCTCTACAGGGGAACACTGAAGCTTTCTTT. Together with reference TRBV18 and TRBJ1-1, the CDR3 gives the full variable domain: NAGVMQNPRHLVRRRGQEARLRCSPMKGHSHVYWYRQLPEEGLKFMVYLQKENIIDESGMPKERFSAEFPKEGPSILRIQQVVRGDSAAYFCASSPLQGNTEAFFGQGTRLTVV.

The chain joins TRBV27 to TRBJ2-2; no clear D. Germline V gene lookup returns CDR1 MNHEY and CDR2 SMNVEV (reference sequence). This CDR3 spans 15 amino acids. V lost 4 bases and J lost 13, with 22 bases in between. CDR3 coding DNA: TGTGCCAGCAGTTCAACTCTTGGACCGACTTTTTGGCTGTTTTTT. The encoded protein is CASSSTLGPTFWLFF.

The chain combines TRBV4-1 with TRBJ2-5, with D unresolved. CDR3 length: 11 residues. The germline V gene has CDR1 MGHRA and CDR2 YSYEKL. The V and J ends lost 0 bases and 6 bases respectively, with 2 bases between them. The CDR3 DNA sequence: TGCGCCAGCAGCCAAGAGAAGACCCAGTACTTC. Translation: CASSQEKTQYF.

CDR3 loop: CASSLTRATNEKLFF. In nucleotides, the CDR3 is TGTGCCAGCAGTCTAACAAGAGCAACTAATGAAAAACTGTTTTTT. V gene TRBV25-1 combines with J gene TRBJ1-4; D not resolved. The germline V gene has CDR1 MGHDK and CDR2 SYGVNS. Trimming removed 5 bases from V and 0 bases from J, with 10 bases in between. The CDR3 has 15 residues.

CDR3 coding DNA: TGTGCCAGCAGCTTAGGTCATAGCGGGGGGGAAACCCAGTACTTC. Translated: CASSLGHSGGETQYF. V and J are TRBV11-2 and TRBJ2-5, with 11 bases matching TRBD2. CDR3 length: 15 amino acids. The trim removed 1 base at V and 8 bases at J, leaving 6 bases unmatched. Germline lookup yields CDR1 SGHAT and CDR2 FQNNGV.

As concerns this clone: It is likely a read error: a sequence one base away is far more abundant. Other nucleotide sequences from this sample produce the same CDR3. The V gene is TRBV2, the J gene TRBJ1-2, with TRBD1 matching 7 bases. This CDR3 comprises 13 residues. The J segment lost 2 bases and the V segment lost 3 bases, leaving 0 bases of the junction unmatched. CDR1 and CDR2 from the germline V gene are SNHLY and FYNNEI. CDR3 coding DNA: TGTGCCAGCAGTGACAGGGGGAACTATGGCTACACCTTC. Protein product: CASSDRGNYGYTF.

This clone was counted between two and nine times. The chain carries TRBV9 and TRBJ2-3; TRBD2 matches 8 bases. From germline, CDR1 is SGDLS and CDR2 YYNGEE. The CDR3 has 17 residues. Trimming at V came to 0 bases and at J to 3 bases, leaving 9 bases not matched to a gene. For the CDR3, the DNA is TGTGCCAGCAGCGTAGAGGTAGGCGGGAGGCTTACAGATACGCAGTATTTT. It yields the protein CASSVEVGGRLTDTQYF. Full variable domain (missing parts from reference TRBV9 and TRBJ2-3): DSGVTQTPKHLITATGQRVTLRCSPRSGDLSVYWYQQSLDQGLQFLIQYYNGEERAKGNILERFSAQQFPDLHSELNLSSLELGDSALYFCASSVEVGGRLTDTQYFGPGTRLTVL.

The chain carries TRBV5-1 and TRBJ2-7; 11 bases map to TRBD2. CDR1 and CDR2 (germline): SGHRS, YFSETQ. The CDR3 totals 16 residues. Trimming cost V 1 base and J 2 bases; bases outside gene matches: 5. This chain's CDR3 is CASSLLGLADAYEQYF. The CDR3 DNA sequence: TGCGCCAGCAGCTTGTTGGGACTAGCGGACGCCTACGAGCAGTACTTC.